This TCR beta chain was sequenced during a study of CD8+CD57+ T cells in acquired aplastic anemia. This clonotype was seen many times. Germline V lookup: CDR1 MGHRA, CDR2 YSYEKL. This CDR3 is built from 15 residues. Deletions cut 2 bases from V and 2 bases from J, with 13 bases between. The template for TCR beta VDJ and CDR3 sequence profiling was genomic DNA. From the reads, TCRdb called clonotypes with MiXCR, one entry per CDR3 protein. The repertoire has some 82,000 distinct CDR3 sequences, over 35% of them found once; the top ten carry roughly 70%. Specimen: sorted CD4+, CD8+, or CD8+CD57+ T cells (not recorded which) from PBMCs. The TCR originated in a human donor in good health, serving as a control. The V call is TRBV4-1, the J call TRBJ2-7; D assignment may be TRBD1 or TRBD2 (6 bases each). In nucleotides, the CDR3 is TGCGCCAGCAGCCAAAACTGGGGGGCTACCTACGAGCAGTACTTC. The encoded protein is CASSQNWGATYEQYF.